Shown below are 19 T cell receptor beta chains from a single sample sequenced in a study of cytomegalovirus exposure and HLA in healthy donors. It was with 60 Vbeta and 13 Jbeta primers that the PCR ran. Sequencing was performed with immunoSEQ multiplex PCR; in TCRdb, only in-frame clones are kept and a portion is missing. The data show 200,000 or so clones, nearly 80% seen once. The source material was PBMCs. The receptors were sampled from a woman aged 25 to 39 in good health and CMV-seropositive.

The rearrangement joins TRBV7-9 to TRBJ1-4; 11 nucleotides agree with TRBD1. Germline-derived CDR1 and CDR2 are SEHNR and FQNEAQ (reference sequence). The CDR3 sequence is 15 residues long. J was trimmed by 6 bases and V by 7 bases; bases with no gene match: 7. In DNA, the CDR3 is TGTGCCAGCATCCTAGGACAGGGGGCGCATGAAAAACTGTTTTTT. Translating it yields CASILGQGAHEKLFF.

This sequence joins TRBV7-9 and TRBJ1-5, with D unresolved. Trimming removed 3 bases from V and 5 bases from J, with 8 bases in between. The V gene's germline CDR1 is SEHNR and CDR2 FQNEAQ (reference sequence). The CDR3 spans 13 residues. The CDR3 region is CASSLEGYQPQHF. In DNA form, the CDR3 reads TGTGCCAGCAGCTTGGAGGGATATCAGCCCCAGCATTTT.

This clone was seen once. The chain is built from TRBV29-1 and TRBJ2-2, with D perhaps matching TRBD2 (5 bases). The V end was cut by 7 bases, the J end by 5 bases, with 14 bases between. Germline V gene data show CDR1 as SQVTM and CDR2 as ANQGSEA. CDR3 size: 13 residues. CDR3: CSAPSRGTGELFF. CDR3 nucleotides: TGCAGCGCCCCCTCCCGGGGAACCGGGGAGCTGTTTTTT.

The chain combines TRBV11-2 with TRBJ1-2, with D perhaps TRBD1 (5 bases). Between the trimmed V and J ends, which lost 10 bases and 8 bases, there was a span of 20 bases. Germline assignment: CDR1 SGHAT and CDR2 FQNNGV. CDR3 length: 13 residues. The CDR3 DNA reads TGTGCCACCTCTGGGGCCGTGATGGAGGGCTACACCTTC. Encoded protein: CATSGAVMEGYTF.

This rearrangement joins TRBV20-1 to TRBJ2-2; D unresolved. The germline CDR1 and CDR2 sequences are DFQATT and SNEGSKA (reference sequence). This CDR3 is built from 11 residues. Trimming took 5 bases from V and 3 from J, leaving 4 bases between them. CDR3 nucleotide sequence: TGCAGTGCTGAGTACACCGGGGAGCTGTTTTTT. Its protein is CSAEYTGELFF.

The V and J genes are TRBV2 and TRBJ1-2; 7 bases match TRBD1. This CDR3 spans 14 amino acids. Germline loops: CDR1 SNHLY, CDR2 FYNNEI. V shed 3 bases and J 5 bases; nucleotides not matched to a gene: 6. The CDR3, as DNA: TGTGCCAGCAGTGATGGACAGGCTACGTATGGCTACACCTTC. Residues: CASSDGQATYGYTF.

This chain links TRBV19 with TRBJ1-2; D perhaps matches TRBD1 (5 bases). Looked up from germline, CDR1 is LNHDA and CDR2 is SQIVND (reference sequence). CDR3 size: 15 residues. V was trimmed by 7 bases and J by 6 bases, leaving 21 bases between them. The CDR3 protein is CASTTTVRGLDGYTF. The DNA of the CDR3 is TGTGCCAGTACTACGACAGTAAGGGGCTTAGATGGCTACACCTTC.

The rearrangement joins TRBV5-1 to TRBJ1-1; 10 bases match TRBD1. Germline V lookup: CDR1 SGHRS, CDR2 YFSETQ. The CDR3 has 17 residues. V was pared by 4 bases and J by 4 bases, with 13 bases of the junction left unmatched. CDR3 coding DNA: TGCGCCAGCAGCGATTGGGGACAGGGGTACGGCGGCACTGAAGCTTTCTTT. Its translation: CASSDWGQGYGGTEAFF.

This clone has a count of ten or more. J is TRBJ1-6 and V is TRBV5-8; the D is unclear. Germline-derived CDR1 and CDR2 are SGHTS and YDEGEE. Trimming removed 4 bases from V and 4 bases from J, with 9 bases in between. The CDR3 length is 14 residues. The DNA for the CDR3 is TGTGCCAGCAGCCTCCTGAGTTATAATTCACCCCTCCACTTT. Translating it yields CASSLLSYNSPLHF.

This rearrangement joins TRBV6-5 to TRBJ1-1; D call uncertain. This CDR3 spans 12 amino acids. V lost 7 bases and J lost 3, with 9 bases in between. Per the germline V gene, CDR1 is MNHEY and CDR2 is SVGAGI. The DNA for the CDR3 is TGTGCCAGCAATCGAGCGTACACTGAAGCTTTCTTT. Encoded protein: CASNRAYTEAFF.

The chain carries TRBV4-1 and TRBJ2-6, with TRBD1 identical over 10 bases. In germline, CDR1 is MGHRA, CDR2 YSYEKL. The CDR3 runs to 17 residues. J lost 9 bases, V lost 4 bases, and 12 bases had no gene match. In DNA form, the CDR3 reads TGCGCCAGCAGCCCCGGGACAGGGGCTAGCCAAGGCAACGTCCTGACTTTC. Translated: CASSPGTGASQGNVLTF.

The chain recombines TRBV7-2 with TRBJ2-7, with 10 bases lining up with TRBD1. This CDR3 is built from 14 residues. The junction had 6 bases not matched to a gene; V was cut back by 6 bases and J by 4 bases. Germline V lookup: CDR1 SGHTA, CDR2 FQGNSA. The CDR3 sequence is CASSRTGGWYEQYF. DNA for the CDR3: TGTGCCAGCAGTCGGACAGGGGGGTGGTACGAGCAGTACTTC.

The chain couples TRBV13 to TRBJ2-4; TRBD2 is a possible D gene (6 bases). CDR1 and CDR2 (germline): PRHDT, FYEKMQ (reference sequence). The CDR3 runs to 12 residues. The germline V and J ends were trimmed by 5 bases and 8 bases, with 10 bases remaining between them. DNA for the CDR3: TGTGCCAGCAGCGTGCCGGGGGACATTCAGTACTTC. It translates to CASSVPGDIQYF.

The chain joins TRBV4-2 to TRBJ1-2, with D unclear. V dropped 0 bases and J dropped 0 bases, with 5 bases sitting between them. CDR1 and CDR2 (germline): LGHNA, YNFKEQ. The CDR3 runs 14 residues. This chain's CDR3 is CASSQDLANYGYTF. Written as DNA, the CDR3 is TGTGCCAGCAGCCAAGATCTTGCTAACTATGGCTACACCTTC.

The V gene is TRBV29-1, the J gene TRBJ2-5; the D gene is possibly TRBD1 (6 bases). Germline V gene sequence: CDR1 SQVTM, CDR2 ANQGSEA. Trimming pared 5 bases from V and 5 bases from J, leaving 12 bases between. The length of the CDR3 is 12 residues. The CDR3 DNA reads TGCAGCGTTATCCGGGACAATGAGACCCAGTACTTC. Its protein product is CSVIRDNETQYF.

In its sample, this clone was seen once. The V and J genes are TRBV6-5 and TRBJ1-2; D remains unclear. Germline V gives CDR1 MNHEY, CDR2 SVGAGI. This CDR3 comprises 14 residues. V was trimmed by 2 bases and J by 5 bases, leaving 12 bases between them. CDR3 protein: CASSYGEGRYGYTF. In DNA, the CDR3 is TGTGCCAGCAGTTACGGCGAGGGAAGGTATGGCTACACCTTC.

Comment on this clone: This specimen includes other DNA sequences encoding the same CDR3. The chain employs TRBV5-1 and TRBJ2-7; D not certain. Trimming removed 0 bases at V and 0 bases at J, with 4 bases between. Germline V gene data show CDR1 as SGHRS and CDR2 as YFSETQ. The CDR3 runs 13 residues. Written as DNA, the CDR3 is TGCGCCAGCAGCTTGGGCAGCTCCTACGAGCAGTACTTC. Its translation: CASSLGSSYEQYF.

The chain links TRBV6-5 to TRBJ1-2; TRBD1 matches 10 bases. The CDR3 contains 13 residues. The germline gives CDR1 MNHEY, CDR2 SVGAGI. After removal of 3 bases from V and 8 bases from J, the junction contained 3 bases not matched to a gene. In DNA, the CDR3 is TGTGCCAGCAGTTATCGACAGGGGGCGGGCTACACCTTC. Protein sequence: CASSYRQGAGYTF.

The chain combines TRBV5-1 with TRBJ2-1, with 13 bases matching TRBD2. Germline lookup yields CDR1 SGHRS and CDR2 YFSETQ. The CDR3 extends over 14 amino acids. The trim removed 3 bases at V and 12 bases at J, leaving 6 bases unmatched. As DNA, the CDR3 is TGCGCCAGCAGCTCCCGGACTAGCGGGAGTTGGCAGTTCTTC. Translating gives CASSSRTSGSWQFF. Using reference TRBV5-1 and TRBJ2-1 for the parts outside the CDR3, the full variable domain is KAGVTQTPRYLIKTRGQQVTLSCSPISGHRSVSWYQQTPGQGLQFLFEYFSETQRNKGNFPGRFSGRQFSNSRSEMNVSTLELGDSALYLCASSSRTSGSWQFFGPGTRLTVL.